This T cell receptor (beta chain) was profiled in a study of metastatic and nonmetastatic thyroid tumors (dated by TCRdb to 2020 to 2022). Describing the broader study: For patients with malignant and with benign thyroid disease, the researchers compared repertoires between peripheral blood samples and tumor or nodule tissue samples. What the authors observed across the whole study: In both blood and tumor samples, TCR beta diversity was reported to be significantly higher in malignant tumors than in benign nodules.

Libraries were made using PCR. TCRdb records Illumina HiSeq 4000 as the sequencer. High-throughput sequencing was used to profile the TCR beta-chain CDR3 region of every patient. Regarding the original processing steps: CDR3 differences across clinicopathological groups were used to build a classifier for discriminating distant-metastatic papillary thyroid cancer patients. The Shannon index was used to measure repertoire diversity, and the Morisita-Horn index was used to measure how similar tumor and blood repertoires were. Starting from the raw public reads, TCRdb applied fastp trimming at Q25, assembled clones with MiXCR and retained in-frame beta chains. The V and J calls, along with clone size, are taken from TCRdb and not from the paper's own processing. The sample table shows just over 40,000 clones, and more than 9.5% are seen once. The biggest ten clones account for 20% to 25% of the sample.

No treatment had been received by any patient before thyroid surgery. The study retrospectively analysed patient clinical samples collected from the early 2010s to the late 2010s using T-cell receptor beta sequencing. Details on this clone: No antigen is known for it. The input lacks base qualities; no much larger clone sits a single base away.

This sequence originates from a female donor with papillary thyroid cancer or a benign thyroid nodule (not recorded which). Some clones in this sample may be carry-over from other donors' samples. The sequenced sample was blood.

The nucleotide sequence reads as follows: TGTGCCAGCAGTCCCCAGGGGTGGGGCTATGGCTACACCTTC. This sequence encodes CASSPQGWGYGYTF. The rearrangement joined TRBV27 to TRBJ1-2; the D gene is possibly TRBD1, with 6 bases matching. The CDR3 runs 14 residues from the cysteine to the phenylalanine. CDR3 DNA only is kept here, 42 bases in frame from base 1. The germline V gene (reference sequence) specifies MNHEY as CDR1 and SMNVEV as CDR2. V was cut back by 5 bases and J by 4 bases, leaving a gap of 14 bases between them.